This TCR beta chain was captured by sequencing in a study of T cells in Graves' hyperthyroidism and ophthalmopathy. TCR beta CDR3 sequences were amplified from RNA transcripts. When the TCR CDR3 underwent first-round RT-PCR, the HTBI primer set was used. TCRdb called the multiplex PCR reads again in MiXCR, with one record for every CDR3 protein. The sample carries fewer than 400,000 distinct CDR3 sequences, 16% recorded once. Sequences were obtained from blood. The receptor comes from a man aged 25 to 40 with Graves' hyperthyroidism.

CDR3 DNA: TGTGCCAGCTCACCATTACGTGGGGGGTACTTC. Its translation is CASSPLRGGYF. This chain joins TRBV18 and TRBJ2-5; D is perhaps TRBD1 or TRBD2 (5 bases each). V was cut by 2 bases and J by 13 bases, with 11 bases left in between. The CDR3 length is 11 residues. Germline V gives CDR1 KGHSH, CDR2 LQKENI.